The 25 T cell receptor beta chains reported below all come from one sample, sequenced in a study of graft-versus-host responses after intestinal transplantation. Repertoires were generated with immunoSEQ multiplex PCR, while TCRdb's copy carries only in-frame clones and drops some. This table has fewer than 130,000 clones, 93% appearing once. The antigens for these receptors are not known. Sequencing was performed on unstimulated CD8+ T cells sorted from spleen or lymph node cells, taken before intestinal transplant. These receptors came from a human donor who received an intestinal transplant.

The V gene is TRBV16, the J gene TRBJ2-3; D unresolved. The V and J ends lost 3 bases and 3 bases respectively, with 7 bases between them. This CDR3 has 13 amino acids. Germline V lookup: CDR1 KGHSY, CDR2 FQNENV. CDR3 region: CASSHDSTDTQYF. CDR3 nucleotide sequence: TGTGCCAGCAGCCATGACTCGACAGATACGCAGTATTTT.

This rearrangement joins TRBV27 to TRBJ2-5; D may be TRBD1 (6 bases). CDR1 and CDR2 from the germline V gene are MNHEY and SMNVEV (reference sequence). This CDR3 contains 15 residues. With 7 bases removed from V and 0 bases from J, the gap between germline ends came to 15 bases. The CDR3 bases are TGTGCCAGCACCCCCGGACAGATGTACCAAGAGACCCAGTACTTC. It codes for CASTPGQMYQETQYF.

This chain links TRBV7-9 with TRBJ2-3; D unresolved. The CDR3 sequence is 15 residues long. The V gene's germline CDR1 is SEHNR and CDR2 FQNEAQ (reference sequence). V lost 6 bases and J 2 bases, leaving 15 bases between the germline ends. The CDR3 DNA follows: TGTGCCAGCAGGAACCCACTGGCGGACACAGATACGCAGTATTTT. It specifies CASRNPLADTDTQYF.

Concerning this clone itself: A read error may account for a junction end that differs from germline. This rearrangement joins TRBV7-7 to TRBJ2-7; D ambiguous. Germline CDR1 is SSHAT and CDR2 is FNYEAQ (reference sequence). This CDR3 is built from 13 residues. CDR3 in DNA: TGTGCTAGCACCCTCCCCGACGGCTACGAGCAGTACTTC. As protein: CASTLPDGYEQYF.

The chain has TRBV29-1 and TRBJ2-7; D is uncertain. Looked up from germline, CDR1 is SQVTM and CDR2 is ANQGSEA. There are 11 residues in the CDR3. V lost 4 bases to trimming and J lost 0 bases, with 4 bases between them. The DNA for the CDR3 is TGCAGCGTTGGCAACTCCTACGAGCAGTACTTC. Protein product: CSVGNSYEQYF.

For this clone: One end of the junction fails to match germline, which may point to a read error. V gene TRBV7-7 combines with J gene TRBJ2-5; D is possibly TRBD1 (5 bases). CDR1 SSHAT and CDR2 FNYEAQ come from the germline V gene (reference sequence). CDR3 length: 18 residues. This CDR3 is CASSLDGKGMKVQETQYF. CDR3 nucleotide sequence: TGTGCTAGCAGCTTAGATGGGAAGGGGATGAAGGTCCAAGAGACCCAGTACTTC.

This chain joins TRBV30 and TRBJ2-7; 7 bases agree with TRBD1. The CDR3 has 14 residues. CDR1 GTSNPN and CDR2 SVGIG come from the germline V gene (reference sequence). CDR3 DNA: TGTGCACGTAAGGACAGGACGAGCTCCTACGAGCAGTACTTC. Translation: CARKDRTSSYEQYF.

The chain has TRBV27 and TRBJ1-5; no reliable D call. The CDR3 sequence is 13 residues long. The germline CDR1 and CDR2 sequences are MNHEY and SMNVEV (reference sequence). Deletions cut 2 bases from V and 1 base from J, with 3 bases between. The CDR3 DNA reads TGTGCCAGCAGTTTAATGAGCAATCAGCCCCAGCATTTT. Protein: CASSLMSNQPQHF.

This rearrangement joins TRBV4-1 to TRBJ2-5, with a weak D call TRBD2 (6 bases). TRBJ2-7 explains the end of the DNA better; the J call may be wrong. The CDR3 sequence is 13 residues long. Germline V lookup: CDR1 MGHRA, CDR2 YSYEKL. CDR3 sequence (DNA): TGCGCCAGCAGCCATAAGTCCGGGAGCGAGCAGTACTTC. This encodes CASSHKSGSEQYF.

The V call is TRBV5-6, the J call TRBJ1-1, with D hard to call. From germline, CDR1 is SGHDT and CDR2 YYEEEE. With 3 bases removed from V and 4 bases from J, the gap between germline ends came to 10 bases. The CDR3 runs to 13 residues. The CDR3 DNA reads as TGTGCCAGCAGCTGGGAGGTGGGCACTGAAGCTTTCTTT. Residues: CASSWEVGTEAFF.

The rearrangement links TRBV4-1 to TRBJ1-1; 7 bases are a match to TRBD1. This CDR3 contains 15 residues. Germline V gene sequence: CDR1 MGHRA, CDR2 YSYEKL. V lost 4 bases, J lost 1 base, and 6 bases stayed unmatched. CDR3 in amino acids: CASSRTGQSNTEAFF. The DNA of the CDR3 is TGCGCCAGCAGCCGCACGGGACAGTCGAACACTGAAGCTTTCTTT.

This chain uses TRBV7-8 with TRBJ2-7; D remains ambiguous. CDR1 SGHVS and CDR2 FQNEAQ come from the germline V gene. The CDR3 sequence is 13 residues long. Trimming pared 3 bases from V and 6 bases from J, leaving 12 bases between. The CDR3 bases are TGTGCCAGCAGCTTGGTGTTAGGCGGCGAGCAGTACTTC. It specifies CASSLVLGGEQYF.

This chain connects TRBV30 to TRBJ1-2; D is unclear. This CDR3 spans 12 amino acids. Trimming shortened V by 1 base and J by 0 bases, and 3 bases separated the two germline ends. CDR1 GTSNPN and CDR2 SVGIG come from the germline V gene (reference sequence). CDR3 amino acids: CAWSDTNYGYTF. In DNA, the CDR3 is TGTGCCTGGAGTGACACTAACTATGGCTACACCTTC. The full variable domain, in which reference TRBV30 and TRBJ1-2 provide the parts outside the CDR3, is SQTIHQWPATLVQPVGSPLSLECTVEGTSNPNLYWYRQAAGRGLQLLFYSVGIGQISSEVPQNLSASRPQDRQFILSSKKLLLSDSGFYLCAWSDTNYGYTFGSGTRLTVV.

This sequence joins TRBV19 and TRBJ2-1; D perhaps matches TRBD1 (5 bases). This CDR3 contains 15 residues. Deletions cut 1 base from V and 4 bases from J, with 11 bases between. The V gene's germline CDR1 is LNHDA and CDR2 SQIVND (reference sequence). This chain's CDR3 is CASSIGRAYYNEQFF. The CDR3 bases are TGTGCCAGTAGTATAGGCAGGGCATATTACAATGAGCAGTTCTTC.

The CDR3 loop is CASSVGGGMGTEAFF. CDR3 bases: TGTGCCAGCAGCGTAGGGGGGGGGATGGGCACTGAAGCTTTCTTT. V usage is TRBV9 and J usage is TRBJ1-1; tentative D call: TRBD1 (5 bases). Germline CDR1 SGDLS, CDR2 YYNGEE. This CDR3 has 15 residues. Between the trimmed V and J ends, which lost 0 bases and 4 bases, there was a span of 13 bases.

The chain recombines TRBV27 with TRBJ1-1; 7 bases agree with TRBD1. This CDR3 region has 13 residues. Germline trimming cut 6 bases from V and 8 bases from J; bases unmatched to any gene: 9. In germline, CDR1 is MNHEY, CDR2 SMNVEV (reference sequence). The CDR3 DNA follows: TGTGCCAGCAGCCGTCTTGGACAGGACGAAGCTTTCTTT. Translated: CASSRLGQDEAFF.

The chain uses TRBV27 and TRBJ2-2; D unclear. CDR1 is MNHEY, CDR2 SMNVEV, per germline (reference sequence). The CDR3 has 16 amino acids. The ends were cut back, 8 bases at V and 4 bases at J, with 20 bases in the middle. CDR3 DNA: TGTGCCAGCTCGTCGGTCGACGGCCCCTTCACCGGGGAGCTGTTTTTT. It specifies CASSSVDGPFTGELFF.

The gene calls are TRBV28 and TRBJ1-5, with 8 bases identical to TRBD1. J was trimmed by 1 base and V by 6 bases; bases with no gene match: 5. CDR1 is MDHEN, CDR2 SYDVKM, per germline. The CDR3 consists of 15 residues. The CDR3 is CASSRRTGSNQPQHF. CDR3 bases: TGTGCCAGCAGCCGCAGGACAGGGAGCAATCAGCCCCAGCATTTT. Full variable domain (missing parts from reference TRBV28 and TRBJ1-5): DVKVTQSSRYLVKRTGEKVFLECVQDMDHENMFWYRQDPGLGLRLIYFSYDVKMKEKGDIPEGYSVSREKKERFSLILESASTNQTSMYLCASSRRTGSNQPQHFGDGTRLSIL.

The J gene is TRBJ2-1, the V gene TRBV7-2; tentatively, D is TRBD1 (5 bases). This CDR3 is built from 12 residues. The V gene lost 5 bases and the J gene lost 8 bases, with 10 bases spanning the gap. Germline V gives CDR1 SGHTA, CDR2 FQGNSA. CDR3: CASSQGKDEQFF. The DNA for the CDR3 is TGTGCCAGCAGCCAGGGTAAGGATGAGCAGTTCTTC.

The gene calls are TRBV7-6 and TRBJ1-5; D gene ambiguous. This CDR3 has 14 amino acids. Germline-derived CDR1 and CDR2 are SGHVS and FNYEAQ. V was trimmed by 2 bases and J by 1 base, leaving 6 bases between them. CDR3 DNA sequence: TGTGCCAGCAGCTTATTGGGCAGCAATCAGCCCCAGCATTTT. The encoded protein is CASSLLGSNQPQHF. The full variable domain, in which reference TRBV7-6 and TRBJ1-5 provide the parts outside the CDR3, is GAGVSQSPRYKVTKRGQDVALRCDPISGHVSLYWYRQALGQGPEFLTYFNYEAQQDKSGLPNDRFSAERPEGSISTLTIQRTEQRDSAMYRCASSLLGSNQPQHFGDGTRLSIL.

This clone has a handful of counts. J is TRBJ2-2 and V is TRBV28; D may correspond to TRBD1 or TRBD2 (6 bases each). V was shortened by 3 bases and J by 5 bases, with 13 bases between the two germline ends. The V gene's germline CDR1 is MDHEN and CDR2 SYDVKM. This CDR3 comprises 15 residues. CDR3 DNA: TGTGCCAGCAGTTTGAGGGGGGCGCGGACCGGGGAGCTGTTTTTT. This sequence encodes CASSLRGARTGELFF.

The V call is TRBV19, the J call TRBJ2-1; tentative D call: TRBD1 (6 bases). V was shortened by 1 base and J by 8 bases, with 12 bases between the two germline ends. This CDR3 spans 14 amino acids. Germline V gives CDR1 LNHDA, CDR2 SQIVND (reference sequence). The CDR3 loop is CASSIVLGADEQFF. The CDR3 nucleotides read TGTGCCAGTAGTATAGTACTGGGGGCCGATGAGCAGTTCTTC. Based on the CDR3 plus reference TRBV19 and TRBJ2-1, the full variable domain is DGGITQSPKYLFRKEGQNVTLSCEQNLNHDAMYWYRQDPGQGLRLIYYSQIVNDFQKGDIAEGYSVSREKKESFPLTVTSAQKNPTAFYLCASSIVLGADEQFFGPGTRLTVL.

The chain recombines TRBV2 with TRBJ2-7; D is tentatively TRBD1 or TRBD2 (6 bases each). Germline CDR1 is SNHLY and CDR2 is FYNNEI. Between the trimmed V and J ends, which lost 5 bases and 7 bases, there was a span of 15 bases. This CDR3 is built from 13 residues. This chain's CDR3 is CASSYSRGREQYF. CDR3 in DNA: TGTGCCAGCAGTTATTCACGGGGGCGGGAGCAGTACTTC. Filled out from reference TRBV2 and TRBJ2-7, the complete variable domain reads EPEVTQTPSHQVTQMGQEVILRCVPISNHLYFYWYRQILGQKVEFLVSFYNNEISEKSEIFDDQFSVERPDGSNFTLKIRSTKLEDSAMYFCASSYSRGREQYFGPGTRLTVT.

This rearrangement joins TRBV7-9 to TRBJ2-5; 11 nucleotides agree with TRBD2. V lost 5 bases to trimming and J lost 1 base; unmatched junction nucleotides: 6. The CDR3 is 16 amino acids. CDR1 SEHNR and CDR2 FQNEAQ come from the germline V gene (reference sequence). In DNA, the CDR3 is TGTGCCAGCAGCAGCCGACTAGCGGGATCCCAAGAGACCCAGTACTTC. Its translation is CASSSRLAGSQETQYF.

The chain uses TRBV27 and TRBJ2-1, with TRBD2 matching over 10 bases. The CDR3 is 16 amino acids. After removal of 4 bases from V and 6 bases from J, the junction contained 9 bases not matched to a gene. Germline CDR1 reads MNHEY; CDR2 reads SMNVEV (reference sequence). CDR3 amino acids: CASSWASGSQGNEQFF. Here the CDR3 DNA reads TGTGCCAGCAGTTGGGCTAGCGGGAGCCAGGGCAATGAGCAGTTCTTC.